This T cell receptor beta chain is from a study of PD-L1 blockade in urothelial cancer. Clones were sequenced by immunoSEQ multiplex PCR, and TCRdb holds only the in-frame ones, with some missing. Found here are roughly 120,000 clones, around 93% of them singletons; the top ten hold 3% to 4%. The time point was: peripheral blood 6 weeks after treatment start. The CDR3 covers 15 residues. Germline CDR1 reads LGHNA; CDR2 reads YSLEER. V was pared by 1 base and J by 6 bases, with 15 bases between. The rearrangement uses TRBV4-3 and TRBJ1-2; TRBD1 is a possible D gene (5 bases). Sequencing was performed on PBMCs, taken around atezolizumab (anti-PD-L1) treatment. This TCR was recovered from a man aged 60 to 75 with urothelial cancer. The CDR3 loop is CASSQVLGEVDGYTF. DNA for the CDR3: TGCGCCAGCAGCCAAGTACTGGGGGAGGTCGATGGCTACACCTTC.